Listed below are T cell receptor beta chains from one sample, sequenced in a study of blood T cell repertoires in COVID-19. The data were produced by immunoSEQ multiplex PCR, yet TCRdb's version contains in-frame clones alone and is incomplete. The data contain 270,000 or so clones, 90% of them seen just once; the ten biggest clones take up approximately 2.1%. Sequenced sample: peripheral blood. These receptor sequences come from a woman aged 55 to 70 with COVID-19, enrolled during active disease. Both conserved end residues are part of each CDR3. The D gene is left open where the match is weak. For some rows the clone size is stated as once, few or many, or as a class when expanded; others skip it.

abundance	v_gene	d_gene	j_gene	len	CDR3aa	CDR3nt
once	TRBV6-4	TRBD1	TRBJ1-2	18	CASSRPTSGQGINYGYTF	TGTGCCAGCAGTCGCCCAACCTCTGGACAGGGTATTAACTATGGCTACACCTTC
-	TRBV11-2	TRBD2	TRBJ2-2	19	CASSRRGSGLAGVTGELFF	TGTGCCAGCAGCCGTAGAGGGTCGGGGCTAGCGGGGGTAACCGGGGAGCTGTTTTTT
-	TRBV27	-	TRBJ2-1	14	CASSFKGGYNEQFF	TGTGCCAGCAGTTTTAAGGGGGGGTACAATGAGCAGTTCTTC
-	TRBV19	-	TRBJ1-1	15	CASSPTLYRNTEAFF	TGTGCCAGTAGCCCCACCCTATACAGGAACACTGAAGCTTTCTTT
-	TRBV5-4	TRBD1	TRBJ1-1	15	CASSFPTGSHTEAFF	TGTGCCAGCAGCTTCCCGACAGGGTCACACACTGAAGCTTTCTTT
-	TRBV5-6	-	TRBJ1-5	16	CASSPGGGLSNQPQHF	TGTGCCAGCAGCCCTGGGGGGGGTTTAAGCAATCAGCCCCAGCATTTT
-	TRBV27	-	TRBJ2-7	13	CASSLREHYEQYF	TGTGCCAGCAGTTTACGGGAACACTACGAGCAGTACTTC
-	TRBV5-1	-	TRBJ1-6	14	CASSPPADGTPLHF	TGCGCCAGCAGCCCCCCGGCTGACGGGACACCCCTCCACTTT
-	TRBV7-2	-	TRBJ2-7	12	CASSLTDYEQYF	TGTGCCAGCAGTTTGACTGACTACGAGCAGTACTTC
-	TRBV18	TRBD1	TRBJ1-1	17	CASSKGQGGDKSTEAFF	TGTGCCAGCTCAAAAGGACAGGGGGGCGATAAGAGCACTGAAGCTTTCTTT
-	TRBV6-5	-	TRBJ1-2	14	CASNLIRDTYGYTF	TGTGCCAGCAACTTAATCCGGGACACCTATGGCTACACCTTC
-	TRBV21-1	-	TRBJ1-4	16	CASSNPTGKTNEKLFF	TGTGCCAGCAGCAACCCCACAGGGAAAACTAATGAAAAACTGTTTTTT
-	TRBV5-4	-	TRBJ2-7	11	CASSLEAEQYF	TGTGCCAGCAGCTTGGAAGCCGAGCAGTACTTC
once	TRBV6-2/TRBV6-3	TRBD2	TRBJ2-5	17	CASSYSLLAGDRETQYF	TGTGCCAGCAGTTACTCGCTCCTAGCGGGGGACCGAGAGACCCAGTACTTC
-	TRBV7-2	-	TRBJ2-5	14	CASSLAYSQETQYF	TGTGCCAGCAGCTTAGCGTACAGTCAGGAGACCCAGTACTTC
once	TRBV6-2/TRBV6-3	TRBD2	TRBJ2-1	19	CASSYPTRLAGGPRNEQFF	TGTGCCAGCAGTTACCCGACCAGATTAGCGGGGGGGCCAAGGAATGAGCAGTTCTTC
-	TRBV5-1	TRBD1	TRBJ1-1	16	CASSLEGAITTTEAFF	TGCGCCAGCAGCTTGGAGGGGGCCATAACAACTACTGAAGCTTTCTTT
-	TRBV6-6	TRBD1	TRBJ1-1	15	CASSHGTGGLTEAFF	TGTGCCAGCAGTCACGGGACAGGGGGGCTAACTGAAGCTTTCTTT
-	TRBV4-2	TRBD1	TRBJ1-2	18	CASSHGPGQGVFNYGYTF	TGTGCCAGCAGCCATGGACCGGGACAGGGGGTTTTTAACTATGGCTACACCTTC
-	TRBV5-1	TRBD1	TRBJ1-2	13	CASSFDRGSGYTF	TGCGCCAGCAGCTTTGACAGGGGTTCTGGCTACACCTTC
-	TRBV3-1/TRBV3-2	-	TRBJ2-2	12	CASSQSTGELFF	TGTGCCAGCAGCCAGTCAACCGGGGAGCTGTTTTTT
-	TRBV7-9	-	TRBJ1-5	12	CASSLSNQPQHF	TGTGCCAGCAGCCTCTCCAATCAGCCCCAGCATTTT
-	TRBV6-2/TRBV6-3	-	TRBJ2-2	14	CASSYVPYTGELFF	TGTGCCAGCAGTTACGTCCCTTACACCGGGGAGCTGTTTTTT
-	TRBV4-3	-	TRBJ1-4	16	CASSRSRGTFDEKLFF	TGCGCCAGCAGCCGCTCGAGGGGGACCTTCGATGAAAAACTGTTTTTT
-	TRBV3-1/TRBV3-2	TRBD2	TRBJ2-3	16	CASSQGLRGSTDTQYF	TGTGCCAGCAGCCAAGGCCTGCGGGGGAGCACAGATACGCAGTATTTT
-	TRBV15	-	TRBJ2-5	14	CATSRDRGQETQYF	TGTGCCACCAGCAGAGATAGGGGTCAAGAGACCCAGTACTTC
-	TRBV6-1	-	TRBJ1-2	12	CASNRAGGSYTF	TGTGCCAGCAACCGGGCTGGGGGGAGCTACACCTTC
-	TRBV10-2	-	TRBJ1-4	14	CASRDTATNEKLFF	TGCGCCAGCAGAGACACCGCAACTAATGAAAAACTGTTTTTT
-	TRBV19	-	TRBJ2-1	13	CASSVTRENEQFF	TGTGCCAGTAGTGTAACCAGGGAAAATGAGCAGTTCTTC
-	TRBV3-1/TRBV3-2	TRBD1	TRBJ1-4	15	CASSLRTGLGEKLFF	TGTGCCAGCAGCCTCCGGACAGGCCTTGGCGAAAAACTGTTTTTT
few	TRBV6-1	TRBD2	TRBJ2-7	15	CASSDLAGGPNEQYF	TGTGCCAGCAGTGACCTAGCGGGGGGGCCGAACGAGCAGTACTTC
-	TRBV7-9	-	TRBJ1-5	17	CASSMASNNRVNQPQHF	TGTGCCAGCTCCATGGCCTCTAACAACAGGGTCAATCAGCCCCAGCATTTT
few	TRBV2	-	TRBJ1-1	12	CASTPPKTEAFF	TGTGCCAGCACCCCGCCTAAGACTGAAGCTTTCTTT
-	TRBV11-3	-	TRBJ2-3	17	CASSLTPGQGREDTQYF	TGTGCCAGCAGCTTAACCCCGGGGCAGGGACGGGAGGATACGCAGTATTTT
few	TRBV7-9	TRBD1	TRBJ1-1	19	CASSLVYLGTGGRDTEAFF	TGTGCCAGCAGCTTAGTCTACCTGGGGACAGGGGGCCGGGACACTGAAGCTTTCTTT
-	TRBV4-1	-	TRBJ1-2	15	CASSQVAQEDYGYTF	TGCGCCAGCAGCCAAGTTGCACAGGAAGACTATGGCTACACCTTC
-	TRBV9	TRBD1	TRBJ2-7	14	CASSVEGGVGPQYF	TGTGCCAGCAGCGTAGAAGGGGGCGTAGGTCCGCAGTACTTC
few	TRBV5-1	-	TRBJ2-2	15	CASSLRGQQTGELFF	TGCGCCAGCAGCTTGAGGGGCCAGCAGACCGGGGAGCTGTTTTTT
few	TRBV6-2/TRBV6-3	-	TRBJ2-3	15	CASIPEASRPDTQYF	TGTGCCAGCATCCCAGAAGCCTCCCGTCCCGATACGCAGTATTTT